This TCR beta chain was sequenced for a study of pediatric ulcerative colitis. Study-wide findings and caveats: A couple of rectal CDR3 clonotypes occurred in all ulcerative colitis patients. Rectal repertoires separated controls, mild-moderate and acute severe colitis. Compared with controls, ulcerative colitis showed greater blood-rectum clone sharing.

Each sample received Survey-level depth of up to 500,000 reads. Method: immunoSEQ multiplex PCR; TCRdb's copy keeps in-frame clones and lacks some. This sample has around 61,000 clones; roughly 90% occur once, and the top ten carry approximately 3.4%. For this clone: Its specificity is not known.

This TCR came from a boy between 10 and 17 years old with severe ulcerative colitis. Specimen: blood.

For the CDR3, the DNA is TGTGCCAGCAGCTTGCGGGTCCGGGACAGGGGCCCAGATACGCAGTATTTT. Its protein is CASSLRVRDRGPDTQYF. The rearrangement uses TRBV7-8 and TRBJ2-3; 10 bases map to TRBD1. Trimming removed 3 bases from V and 4 bases from J; junction bases left unmatched: 10. The CDR3 sequence is 17 residues long. Germline-derived CDR1 and CDR2 are SGHVS and FQNEAQ.